This is a list of T cell receptor beta chains from one sample in a study of T cell repertoires in cytomegalovirus infection. One entry per CDR3 protein results from TCRdb running MiXCR on the reads. The sample contains about 130,000 distinct CDR3 sequences, approximately 24% of which appear only once. These receptors lack a known antigen. Source material: PBMCs, sequenced either directly or after in vitro stimulation (not recorded which). Receptors originate from a human donor in good health (CMV status not recorded). Some clones in this sample may be carry-over from other donors' samples. The CDR3 runs from the conserved cysteine through the conserved F or W. Each record gives: D gene, CDR3 length, V gene, clone size, J gene, CDR3 DNA, CDR3 protein. A D gene is named only where the DNA matches it firmly. Where a row states a size, it is once, few, many or the class of an expanded clone; other rows omit it.

D: NA; length: 14; V: TRBV4-1; size: many; J: TRBJ1-5; DNA: TGCGCCAGCAGCCAAGGATTGGGAAATCAGCCCCAGCATTTT; CDR3: CASSQGLGNQPQHF
D: TRBD1; length: 11; V: TRBV29-1; size: NA; J: TRBJ1-2; DNA: TGCAGCGCAGGGGGTGGCTATGGCTACACCTTC; CDR3: CSAGGGYGYTF
D: TRBD2; length: 14; V: TRBV7-2; size: medium-sized; J: TRBJ2-7; DNA: TGTGCCAGCAGCTTAGCGGGAGGGGATTACGAGCAGTACTTC; CDR3: CASSLAGGDYEQYF
D: TRBD1; length: 16; V: TRBV20-1; size: few; J: TRBJ2-4; DNA: TGCAGTGCAATCCGGGACAGGGGGCAAGGCAAAAACATTCAGTACTTC; CDR3: CSAIRDRGQGKNIQYF
D: TRBD2; length: 16; V: TRBV24-1; size: NA; J: TRBJ2-1; DNA: TGTGCCACCAGTGACCCGACTAGCGGGAGCCACAATGAGCAGTTCTTC; CDR3: CATSDPTSGSHNEQFF
D: TRBD1; length: 16; V: TRBV4-2; size: few; J: TRBJ2-1; DNA: TGTGCCAGCAGCCAAGATTCCGACAGGGGTTTCCTTGAGCAGTTCTTC; CDR3: CASSQDSDRGFLEQFF
D: NA; length: 14; V: TRBV6-6; size: NA; J: TRBJ1-1; DNA: TGTGCCAGCAGTTACTCGCTAAAAGGCACTGAAGCTTTCTTT; CDR3: CASSYSLKGTEAFF
D: NA; length: 16; V: TRBV27; size: NA; J: TRBJ1-5; DNA: TGTGCCAGCCAAGCCCTCCGGGACGGTAGCAATCAGCCCCAGCATTTT; CDR3: CASQALRDGSNQPQHF
D: NA; length: 15; V: TRBV18; size: few; J: TRBJ2-6; DNA: TGTGCCAGCTCACCCTCGAATTCTGGGGCCAACGTCCTGACTTTC; CDR3: CASSPSNSGANVLTF
D: NA; length: 13; V: TRBV7-6; size: few; J: TRBJ2-5; DNA: TGTGCTAGCAGCCGTAGAAGGGCGGAGACCCAGTACTTC; CDR3: CASSRRRAETQYF
D: NA; length: 15; V: TRBV6-2/TRBV6-3; size: NA; J: TRBJ2-1; DNA: TGTGCCAGCAGTTACCACCCAGGGCTCTACAATGAGCAGTTCTTC; CDR3: CASSYHPGLYNEQFF
D: NA; length: 14; V: TRBV19; size: NA; J: TRBJ2-5; DNA: TGTGCCAGTAGTATCGCCACAGGGAGGGAGACCCAGTACTTC; CDR3: CASSIATGRETQYF
D: TRBD1; length: 16; V: TRBV6-1; size: NA; J: TRBJ1-1; DNA: TGTGCCAGCAGCCTATCACAGGGGCCCTTGAACACTGAAGCTTTCTTT; CDR3: CASSLSQGPLNTEAFF
D: NA; length: 14; V: TRBV10-3; size: few; J: TRBJ2-1; DNA: TGTGCCATCGCGAGGGGACAAGGGGACAATGAGCAGTTCTTC; CDR3: CAIARGQGDNEQFF
D: NA; length: 18; V: TRBV7-9; size: many; J: TRBJ2-2; DNA: TGTGCCAGCAGCACTCTCGTCCTAGCGACTGCCTACACCGGGGAGCTGTTTTTT; CDR3: CASSTLVLATAYTGELFF
D: NA; length: 21; V: TRBV7-9; size: NA; J: TRBJ1-1; DNA: TGTGCCAGCAGCCCGTCCCGGACAGAGGGTTCTTACGACAAGATGAACACTGAAGCTTTCTTT; CDR3: CASSPSRTEGSYDKMNTEAFF
D: TRBD2; length: 15; V: TRBV19; size: NA; J: TRBJ2-3; DNA: TGTGCCAGTGACAGGACTAGCGGGAGCACAGATACGCAGTATTTT; CDR3: CASDRTSGSTDTQYF
D: TRBD1; length: 15; V: TRBV11-2; size: NA; J: TRBJ2-5; DNA: TGTGCCAGCAGCTACGGGACAGGTTTTAAAGAGACCCAGTACTTC; CDR3: CASSYGTGFKETQYF
D: NA; length: 16; V: TRBV27; size: once; J: TRBJ2-1; DNA: TGTGCCAGCAGCGCAAAGTGGGGGGTCTCCTACAATGAGCAGTTCTTC; CDR3: CASSAKWGVSYNEQFF
D: TRBD2; length: 16; V: TRBV28; size: NA; J: TRBJ2-3; DNA: TGTGCCAGCAGTAGGGGGAGCGGGAGCCGCACAGATACGCAGTATTTT; CDR3: CASSRGSGSRTDTQYF
D: NA; length: 15; V: TRBV12-3/TRBV12-4; size: NA; J: TRBJ1-5; DNA: TGTGCCAGCAGGCAGACCCTCGGGAGCAATCAGCCCCAGCATTTT; CDR3: CASRQTLGSNQPQHF
D: NA; length: 14; V: TRBV5-8; size: NA; J: TRBJ2-3; DNA: TGTGCCAGCAGCTTGAGGGGGATCACAGATACGCAGTATTTT; CDR3: CASSLRGITDTQYF
D: TRBD2; length: 13; V: TRBV20-1; size: NA; J: TRBJ2-7; DNA: TGCAGTGCTAGTCTACTAGCGTCGGGGGTGCAGTACTTC; CDR3: CSASLLASGVQYF
D: TRBD2; length: 19; V: TRBV12-3/TRBV12-4; size: NA; J: TRBJ2-1; DNA: TGTGCCAGCAGTTCACGGACTAGCGGGATCCAAATAAACTACAATGAGCAGTTCTTC; CDR3: CASSSRTSGIQINYNEQFF
D: NA; length: 13; V: TRBV7-2; size: many; J: TRBJ2-1; DNA: TGTGCCAGCAGCTTAGGGGTCTGGCAGGAGCAGTTCTTC; CDR3: CASSLGVWQEQFF
D: NA; length: 14; V: TRBV2; size: NA; J: TRBJ2-2; DNA: TGTGCCAGCAGTGGGGATCGGCTGACCGGGGAGCTGTTTTTT; CDR3: CASSGDRLTGELFF
D: NA; length: 14; V: TRBV27; size: few; J: TRBJ2-7; DNA: TGTGCCAGCAAAAGGAGCGACTACTCCTACGAGCAGTACTTC; CDR3: CASKRSDYSYEQYF
D: TRBD2; length: 17; V: TRBV4-1; size: few; J: TRBJ2-1; DNA: TGCGCCAGCAGCCAAGATAGTGGGAGGGTCTCCTACAATGAGCAGTTCTTC; CDR3: CASSQDSGRVSYNEQFF
D: NA; length: 19; V: TRBV18; size: NA; J: TRBJ2-3; DNA: TGTGCCAGCTCACAAGGCTGGGGACGGCTGGAAACAAAACGGGATACGCAGTATTTT; CDR3: CASSQGWGRLETKRDTQYF
D: TRBD2; length: 17; V: TRBV28; size: NA; J: TRBJ2-1; DNA: TGTGCCAGCAGTACCCCCGCTAGCGGGAGAGGGTTAAATGAGCAGTTCTTC; CDR3: CASSTPASGRGLNEQFF
D: NA; length: 14; V: TRBV7-2; size: NA; J: TRBJ1-2; DNA: TGTGCCAGCAGCTTAGTCGGCAGCTTCTATGGCTACACCTTC; CDR3: CASSLVGSFYGYTF
D: TRBD2; length: 14; V: TRBV20-1; size: NA; J: TRBJ2-3; DNA: TGCAGTGCTTTAGCGGGAGCGGGGGCAGATACGCAGTATTTT; CDR3: CSALAGAGADTQYF
D: TRBD1; length: 17; V: TRBV4-1; size: few; J: TRBJ1-2; DNA: TGCGCCAGCAGCCAAGAAGGGACAGGACTAACTAACTATGGCTACACCTTC; CDR3: CASSQEGTGLTNYGYTF
D: NA; length: 13; V: TRBV28; size: few; J: TRBJ2-7; DNA: TGTGCCAGCAGTTTACCCTATGTTAACGAGCAGTACTTC; CDR3: CASSLPYVNEQYF
D: NA; length: 14; V: TRBV2; size: NA; J: TRBJ2-2; DNA: TGTGCCAGCAGTGAAGCGCTTAGCACCGGGGAGCTGTTTTTT; CDR3: CASSEALSTGELFF
D: TRBD1; length: 13; V: TRBV19; size: few; J: TRBJ1-4; DNA: TGTGCCAGTAGTCCCGGGACAGGGGAAAAACTGTTTTTT; CDR3: CASSPGTGEKLFF
D: NA; length: 15; V: TRBV4-1; size: NA; J: TRBJ1-2; DNA: TGCGCCAGCAGCCAAGGGGAGGGGGTCGCCTATGGCTACACCTTC; CDR3: CASSQGEGVAYGYTF
D: TRBD2; length: 14; V: TRBV20-1; size: NA; J: TRBJ2-1; DNA: TGCAGTGCTGGGACTACCCCTCAAGGCAATGAGCAGTTCTTC; CDR3: CSAGTTPQGNEQFF
D: TRBD2; length: 14; V: TRBV19; size: NA; J: TRBJ2-1; DNA: TGTGCCAGTAGTATGCGCCTAGCGGGAGATGAGCAGTTCTTC; CDR3: CASSMRLAGDEQFF
D: NA; length: 10; V: TRBV29-1; size: NA; J: TRBJ2-5; DNA: TGCAGCTGCTCAGGAGAGACCCAGTACTTC; CDR3: CSCSGETQYF